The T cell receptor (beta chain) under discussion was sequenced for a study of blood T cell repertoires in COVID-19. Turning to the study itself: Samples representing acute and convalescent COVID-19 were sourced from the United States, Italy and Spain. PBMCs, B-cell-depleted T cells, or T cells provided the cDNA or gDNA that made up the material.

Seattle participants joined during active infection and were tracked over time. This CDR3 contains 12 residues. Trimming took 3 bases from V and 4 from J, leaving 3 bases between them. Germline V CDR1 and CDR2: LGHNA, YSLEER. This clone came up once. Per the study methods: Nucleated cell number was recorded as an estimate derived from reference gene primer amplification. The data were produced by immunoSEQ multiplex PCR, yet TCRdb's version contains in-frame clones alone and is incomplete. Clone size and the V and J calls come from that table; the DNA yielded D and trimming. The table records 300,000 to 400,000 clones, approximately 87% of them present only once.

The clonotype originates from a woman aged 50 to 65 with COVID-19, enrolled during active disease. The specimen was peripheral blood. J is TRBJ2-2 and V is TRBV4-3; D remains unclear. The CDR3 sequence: CASSHITGELFF. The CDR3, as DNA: TGCGCCAGCAGCCATATCACCGGGGAGCTGTTTTTT.